This TCR beta chain was sequenced during a study of T cells in Graves' hyperthyroidism and ophthalmopathy. The overall study: Blood was drawn when the patient was first diagnosed and still untreated.

Amplification of TCR beta CDR3 regions used RNA as the template. The HTBI set primed first-round TCR CDR3 RT-PCR. MiXCR was run by TCRdb on the multiplex PCR reads, yielding one entry per CDR3 protein. This table holds roughly 660,000 distinct CDR3 sequences, roughly 17% found once. This clonotype has a handful of counts. Its specificity is unknown. Study results and caveats: Most thyroid-expanded clonotypes above 0.001 were also found in blood. Before onset, ophthalmopathy was predicted by the model a median roughly six months earlier.

V was cut by 3 bases and J by 5 bases, with 8 bases left in between. This CDR3 is 12 amino acids long. V usage is TRBV12-3 or TRBV12-4 and J usage is TRBJ2-7; D unclear. The receptor was isolated from a man aged 50 to 59 with Graves' hyperthyroidism. The sequenced sample consisted of blood. CDR3 region: CASSFAPHEQYF. The CDR3 DNA reads as TGTGCCAGCAGTTTCGCCCCACACGAGCAGTACTTC.